These 9 T cell receptor beta chains share one sample of origin, sequenced in a study of CD4 T cells in relation to SARS-CoV-2 and coronaviruses. Sequencing was performed with immunoSEQ multiplex PCR; in TCRdb, only in-frame clones are kept and a portion is missing. The sample lists about 64,000 clones; approximately 94% were seen once. Unexposed donor CD4+ T cells date from 2011-2018, before the COVID-19 pandemic. The sample consisted of naive CD4+ T cells from PBMCs. The subset here: naive CD4+ T cells isolated by negative enrichment. The source is a human donor in good health.

J is TRBJ2-1 and V is TRBV27; 10 bases align to TRBD2. Germline CDR1 MNHEY, CDR2 SMNVEV (reference sequence). J lost 7 bases, V lost 6 bases, and 12 bases had no gene match. The CDR3 spans 16 residues. DNA of the CDR3: TGTGCCAGCAGGGAGAGCAGCGGGAGGGCCGGGAATGAGCAGTTCTTC. It specifies CASRESSGRAGNEQFF.

J is TRBJ1-1 and V is TRBV15; D is perhaps TRBD1 (5 bases). Trimming stripped 6 bases from V and 1 base from J, with 18 bases between. This CDR3 has 16 amino acids. Germline V gives CDR1 LNHNV, CDR2 YYDKDF (reference sequence). DNA for the CDR3: TGTGCCACCAGTTCGCGGGGGGTTTGGGGGAACACTGAAGCTTTCTTT. Translated: CATSSRGVWGNTEAFF.

The V gene is TRBV7-2, the J gene TRBJ2-7; 8 nucleotides match TRBD2. The CDR3 runs to 14 residues. Germline V gene data show CDR1 as SGHTA and CDR2 as FQGNSA. Trimming at V came to 5 bases and at J to 1 base, leaving 4 bases not matched to a gene. The CDR3 DNA reads as TGTGCCAGCAGCACCGGGGGGGGATCCTACGAGCAGTACTTC. Its translation is CASSTGGGSYEQYF.

This chain uses TRBV5-4 with TRBJ2-5; 8 nucleotides line up with TRBD1. V dropped 3 bases and J dropped 5; count of bases not matched to a gene: 9. CDR1 and CDR2 (germline): SGHNT, YYREEE (reference sequence). The CDR3 is made up of 15 amino acids. CDR3 residues: CASSSHAGGGETQYF. The CDR3 nucleotides read TGTGCCAGCAGCTCACACGCAGGGGGCGGGGAGACCCAGTACTTC.

The CDR3, as DNA: TGTGCCAGCAGCTCTAAGGGACTAGCGGGAGAAAGGTCCTACAATGAGCAGTTCTTC. It codes for CASSSKGLAGERSYNEQFF. The V call is TRBV7-2, the J call TRBJ2-1, with 14 bases matching TRBD2. The CDR3 has 19 amino acids. With V trimmed by 4 bases and J by 1 base, 9 bases remained unmatched. CDR1 is SGHTA, CDR2 FQGNSA, per germline.

J is TRBJ2-5 and V is TRBV24-1, with TRBD2 matching over 7 bases. CDR1 is KGHDR, CDR2 SFDVKD, per germline. J lost 1 base, V lost 5 bases, and 6 bases had no gene match. The CDR3 runs 15 residues. The CDR3 loop is CATSARGRGQETQYF. DNA for the CDR3: TGTGCCACCAGTGCCCGTGGGAGGGGCCAAGAGACCCAGTACTTC.

V usage is TRBV1 and J usage is TRBJ2-3; no check of the table's D call, TRBD2, against the DNA was made. TRBV1 has pseudogene status. CDR3 length: 18 amino acids. CDR3 in DNA: TGCACCAGCAGCCCCTCAGGAGCGGGTGGAACCCGCACAGATACGCAGTATTTT. It translates to CTSSPSGAGGTRTDTQYF.

The chain combines TRBV7-9 with TRBJ2-5; TRBD2 is a possible D gene (6 bases). V lost 1 base and J 1 base, leaving 13 bases between the germline ends. The V gene's germline CDR1 is SEHNR and CDR2 FQNEAQ (reference sequence). The CDR3 totals 16 residues. CDR3 protein: CASSLGGVGLQETQYF. The DNA of the CDR3 is TGTGCCAGCAGCTTAGGGGGGGTTGGACTCCAAGAGACCCAGTACTTC.

This chain joins TRBV13 and TRBJ2-1, with 12 bases aligning to TRBD1. Germline V gene data show CDR1 as PRHDT and CDR2 as FYEKMQ (reference sequence). The CDR3 covers 15 residues. The trim removed 2 bases at V and 6 bases at J, leaving 2 bases unmatched. CDR3 loop: CASSLRGQGANEQFF. CDR3 nucleotide sequence: TGTGCCAGCAGCTTAAGGGGACAGGGGGCCAATGAGCAGTTCTTC.